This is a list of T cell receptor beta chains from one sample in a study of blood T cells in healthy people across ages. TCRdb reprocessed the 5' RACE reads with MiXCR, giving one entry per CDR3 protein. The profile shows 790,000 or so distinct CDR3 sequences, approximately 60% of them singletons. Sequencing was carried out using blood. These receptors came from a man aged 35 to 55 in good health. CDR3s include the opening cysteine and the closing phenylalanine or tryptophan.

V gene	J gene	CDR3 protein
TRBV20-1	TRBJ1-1	CSARDWVGGMNTEAFF
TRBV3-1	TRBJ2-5	CASSQDRRGSKTQYF
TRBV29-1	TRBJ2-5	CSVENGRSETQYF
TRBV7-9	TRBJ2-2	CASSHPADYTGELFF
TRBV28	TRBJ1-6	CASSFDRVNSPLHF
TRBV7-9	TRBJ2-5	CASSLGERRQYF
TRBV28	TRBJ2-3	CASESYQREGTDTQYF
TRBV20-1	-	CSVLESYEQYF
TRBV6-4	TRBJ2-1	CASSSQGLAGGNEQFF
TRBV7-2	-	CASSPSPNHYEQYF
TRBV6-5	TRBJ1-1	CASGRQGGPEAFF
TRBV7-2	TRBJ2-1	CASSLVGRSSYNEQFF
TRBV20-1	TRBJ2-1	CSARSGASYPYNEQFF
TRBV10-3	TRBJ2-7	CAIPGPGTYEQYF
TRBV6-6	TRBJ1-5	CASSYFPLGTSNQPQHF
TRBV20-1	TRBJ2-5	CSAQEVVGETQYF
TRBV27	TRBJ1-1	CASSLPGTEAFF
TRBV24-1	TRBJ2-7	CATSPTGAAFDDEQYF
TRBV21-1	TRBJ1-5	CASSSDRGHWRSNQPQHF
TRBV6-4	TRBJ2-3	CASSALGGAPDTQYF
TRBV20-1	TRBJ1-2	CSARDRGTDYGYTF
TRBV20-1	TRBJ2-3	CSARDWVGLADTQYF
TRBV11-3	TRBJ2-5	CASLAGSQETQYF
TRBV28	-	CASSRTGGYPFEQYF
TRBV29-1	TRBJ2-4	CSVEEDRRVAKNIQYF
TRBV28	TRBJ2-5	CASSLYVATGTRRRETQYF
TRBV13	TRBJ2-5	CASSPIRPSGVWEQYF
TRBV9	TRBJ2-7	CASSVGLSLSYEQYF
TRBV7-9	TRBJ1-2	CASSLGGGSQDYGYTF
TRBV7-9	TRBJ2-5	CASSHSGTQETQYF
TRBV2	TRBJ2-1	CASSVGDLSYNEQFF
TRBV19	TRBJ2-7	CASSRVSGRVDEQYF
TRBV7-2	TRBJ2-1	CASSMGLAGGAYNEQFF
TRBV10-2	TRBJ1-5	CASSGLTDRGRQPQHF
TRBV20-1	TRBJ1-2	CSARRREDGYTF
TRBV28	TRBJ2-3	CASSFRTGGQVLGDTQYF
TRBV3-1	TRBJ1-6	CASSQGTGRNSPLHF
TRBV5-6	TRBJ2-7	CASSLRQVGSYERYF
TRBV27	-	CASSLAAGYEQYF
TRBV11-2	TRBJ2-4	CASSLIRAKNIQYF
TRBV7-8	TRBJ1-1	CASSASGNFNTEAFF
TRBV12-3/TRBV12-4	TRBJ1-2	CTSRRTGPTYTF
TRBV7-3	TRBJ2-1	CASSLRSDANNEQFF
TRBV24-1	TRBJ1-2	CATSDTYYGYTF
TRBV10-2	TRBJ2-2	CASSERGSWGPGELFF
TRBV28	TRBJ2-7	CASKGLAYEQYF
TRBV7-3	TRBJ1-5	CASSLTLNSNQPQHF
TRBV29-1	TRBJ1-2	CSSDGTYGYTF
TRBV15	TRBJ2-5	CATSSGRGFQETQYF
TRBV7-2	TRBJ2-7	CASSLEVRRGQYF
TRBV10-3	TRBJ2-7	CAISEWTGAEQYF
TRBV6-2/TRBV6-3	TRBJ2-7	CASRWERVSEQYF
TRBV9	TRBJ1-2	CASSATGTLHYTF
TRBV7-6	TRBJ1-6	CASSGVRDRGETPLHF
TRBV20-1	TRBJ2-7	CSARPLDSSYEQYF
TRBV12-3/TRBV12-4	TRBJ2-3	CASSSGSTDTQYF